The T cell receptor (beta chain) described here comes from a study of control samples from healthy donors and cancer patients. Assay used: immunoSEQ multiplex PCR; TCRdb lists only in-frame clones, some missing. The sample records 100,000 or so clones, about four fifths being singletons. Trimming removed 3 bases from V and 4 bases from J; junction bases left unmatched: 7. Germline assignment: CDR1 MGHDK and CDR2 SYGVNS. The CDR3 totals 15 residues. The chain links TRBV25-1 to TRBJ2-3; 7 bases agree with TRBD1. The sequence came from a woman between 50 and 59 years old in good health. The sample taken for sequencing was blood. The DNA for the CDR3 is TGTGCCAGCAGTGACACAGGGGAAGCTTCAGATACGCAGTATTTT. Protein: CASSDTGEASDTQYF.